This T cell receptor (beta chain) was retrieved from a study of cytomegalovirus exposure and HLA in healthy donors. This clone was observed once. Its specificity is unknown. Its ends do not fully match the called genes, so a read error is possible. Primers: 60 Vbeta forward and 13 Jbeta reverse. Here immunoSEQ multiplex PCR was the method, and the copy in TCRdb shows in-frame clones only, minus some. Of approximately 110,000 clones in the sample, about 74% are singletons; the top ten hold approximately 3.9%. Germline CDR1 is MDHEN and CDR2 is SYDVKM. The CDR3 spans 15 residues. General study results and limits: Later work showed greater clonal expansion in HLA-associated TCR beta chains than in equally common others. HLA alleles showed associations with approximately 15,000 TCR beta sequences in a later analysis, at a 0.05 false discovery rate.

The V and J genes are TRBV28 and TRBJ2-1, with D perhaps matching TRBD2 (6 bases). The clonotype originates from a woman in her 50s in good health and CMV-seropositive. Material: PBMCs. CDR3 region: CAISSLGTHYNEQFF. DNA of the CDR3: TGTGCCATCAGTTCTCTGGGGACTCACTACAATGAGCAGTTCTTC.